These 13 T cell receptor beta chains were all obtained from the same sample, sequenced in a study of regulatory T cells in long-lasting Graves disease. The authors built TCR beta libraries using iRepertoire HTBI primers and Arm-PCR of CDR3 regions. TCRdb called the multiplex PCR reads again in MiXCR, with one record for every CDR3 protein. The table records 350,000 to 550,000 distinct CDR3 sequences, around 15% of them present only once. Indicated time point: newly diagnosed GD, antithyroid drugs for less than 3 months. Researchers made the TCR library from RNA that was extracted from PBMCs. In addition, the sample was reused for a study of T cells in Graves' hyperthyroidism and ophthalmopathy.

The sequenced sample was peripheral blood mononuclear cells (PBMCs), obtained at new diagnosis, from a patient treated with antithyroid drugs. These receptor sequences come from a woman between 45 and 60 years old with Graves disease.

The chain recombines TRBV15 with TRBJ2-7, with D perhaps matching TRBD1 or TRBD2 (5 bases each). This CDR3 has 16 residues. Trimming took 0 bases from V and 5 from J, leaving 17 bases between them. Germline V gene sequence: CDR1 LNHNV, CDR2 YYDKDF (reference sequence). The CDR3 loop reads CATSRDPGTTADEQYF. Here the CDR3 DNA reads TGTGCCACCAGCAGAGACCCCGGGACGACAGCTGACGAGCAGTACTTC.

This clonotype was counted at least ten times. CDR3 amino acids: CASSLEPGTGSYEQYF. The CDR3 DNA reads as TGCGCCAGCAGCTTGGAACCCGGGACAGGCTCCTACGAGCAGTACTTC. V is TRBV5-1 and J is TRBJ2-7; 8 bases are a match to TRBD1. After removal of 0 bases from V and 0 bases from J, the junction contained 5 bases not matched to a gene. This CDR3 contains 16 residues. Germline lookup yields CDR1 SGHRS and CDR2 YFSETQ.

This clonotype was seen more than once but under ten times. V and J are TRBV30 and TRBJ1-1, with a possible D match to TRBD1 (6 bases). Trimming left V 2 bases short and J 5 bases short, with 15 bases between. Germline-derived CDR1 and CDR2 are GTSNPN and SVGIG (reference sequence). The CDR3 length is 14 residues. As DNA, the CDR3 is TGTGCCTGGAGTCGCCTGCAAGGGGGTACTGAAGCTTTCTTT. It is translated as CAWSRLQGGTEAFF.

This clonotype was found many times. The genes are TRBV13 and TRBJ2-7; 12 bases line up with TRBD2. The CDR3 extends over 15 amino acids. Germline V gene lookup returns CDR1 PRHDT and CDR2 FYEKMQ (reference sequence). V lost 2 bases, J lost 3 bases, and 2 bases stayed unmatched. CDR3 DNA: TGTGCCAGCAGCTTATGGACTAGCGGGAACTACGAGCAGTACTTC. Its protein product is CASSLWTSGNYEQYF.

The CDR3 spells CASSPTQGAGHYGYTF. The CDR3 DNA sequence: TGTGCCAGCAGTCCAACACAGGGGGCTGGGCACTATGGCTACACCTTC. The chain joins TRBV25-1 to TRBJ1-2; TRBD1 agrees at 9 bases. This CDR3 has 16 residues. J gave up 3 bases and V 5 bases, and 10 bases lay outside the gene matches. Germline V gene sequence: CDR1 MGHDK, CDR2 SYGVNS.

This clonotype has just a few counts. The chain links TRBV24-1 to TRBJ2-7, with 9 bases fitting TRBD1. V was pared by 3 bases and J by 3 bases, with 8 bases of the junction left unmatched. The CDR3 is 16 residues long. Germline assignment: CDR1 KGHDR and CDR2 SFDVKD. CDR3 sequence: CATSDNTGTGNYEQYF. The CDR3 region has the DNA TGTGCCACCAGTGATAACACCGGGACAGGGAACTACGAGCAGTACTTC.

Only a few counts were recorded for this clonotype. The V and J genes are TRBV10-3 and TRBJ2-4, with TRBD2 matching 10 bases. Germline values: CDR1 ENHRY, CDR2 SYGVKD. The CDR3 is 14 amino acids. V was clipped by 3 bases and J by 12 bases; unmatched bases: 8. The CDR3: CAISDWLAGANQYF. CDR3 coding DNA: TGTGCCATCAGTGATTGGCTAGCGGGAGCAAATCAGTACTTC.

Details on this clonotype: Its ends do not fully match the called genes, so a read error is possible. V is TRBV6-2 or TRBV6-3 and J is TRBJ1-4; a possible D gene is TRBD1 (5 bases). This CDR3 is 13 amino acids long. CDR1 is MNHEY and CDR2 is SVGEGT in the germline V gene. CDR3 amino acids: CARSEQAGEKLFF. The CDR3 DNA is TGTGCCCGCAGTGAACAGGCGGGAGAAAAACTGTTTTTT.

This clonotype was counted ten times or more. This chain connects TRBV12-3 or TRBV12-4 to TRBJ2-7; D remains ambiguous. The CDR3 consists of 14 residues. The germline V and J ends were trimmed by 3 bases and 0 bases, with 9 bases remaining between them. For the CDR3, the DNA is TGTGCCAGCAGTTTGAATGGGATCTCCTACGAGCAGTACTTC. Translated: CASSLNGISYEQYF.

This clonotype was detected many times. This sequence joins TRBV6-2 or TRBV6-3 and TRBJ2-4; D is ambiguous. The CDR3 is 15 residues long. CDR1 is MNHEY, CDR2 SVGEGT, per germline. Trimming stripped 5 bases from V and 3 bases from J, with 14 bases between. DNA for the CDR3: TGTGCCAGCAGTGAATATCGGGTGGACAAAAACATTCAGTACTTC. It specifies CASSEYRVDKNIQYF.

As regards this clonotype: The junction does not match germline at one end; this may be a read error. The chain has TRBV5-5 and TRBJ2-2, with TRBD1 identical over 9 bases. The V gene's germline CDR1 is SGHKS and CDR2 YYEKEE (reference sequence). CDR3 size: 17 residues. The CDR3 DNA follows: TGCGCCAGCAGCCAAGATCAAGGGACAGGGAATTTCGGGGAGCTGTTTTTT. This encodes CASSQDQGTGNFGELFF.

Many counts were recorded for this clonotype. The V and J genes are TRBV5-1 and TRBJ1-1, with TRBD1 matching over 7 bases. CDR1 and CDR2 (germline): SGHRS, YFSETQ. This CDR3 contains 14 residues. Trimming took 4 bases from V and 8 from J; bases not matched to a gene: 11. CDR3 DNA: TGCGCCAGCAGCCCCCTTACAGGGGCCAGGGAAGCTTTCTTT. This sequence encodes CASSPLTGAREAFF.

This clonotype was seen ten or more times. This chain uses TRBV6-1 with TRBJ1-1; tentatively, D is TRBD1 (6 bases). V shed 5 bases and J shed 0 bases, with 13 bases lying between them. The CDR3 runs to 15 residues. Germline CDR1 is MNHNS and CDR2 is SASEGT. As DNA, the CDR3 is TGTGCCAGCAGTCCTGGGACATTCATGAACACTGAAGCTTTCTTT. Translation: CASSPGTFMNTEAFF.